The T cell receptor beta chain described here comes from a study of response to subunit inactivated influenza vaccine. General study findings and limits: The authors suggested that every seasonal influenza vaccination recruits few new T cells.

This CDR3 region has 14 residues. Losses at the gene ends were 6 bases for V and 6 bases for J; bases not matched to a gene: 7. Germline V CDR1 and CDR2: DFQATT, SNEGSKA (reference sequence). A few counts support this clonotype. The antigen is unknown. Via MiXCR, TCRdb re-called the RT-PCR reads, giving one row per CDR3 protein. Seen here are a few hundred thousand distinct CDR3 sequences, about 15% observed once, and the top ten hold approximately 10%. The genes are TRBV20-1 and TRBJ2-1; TRBD2 aligns across 11 bases. The receptor comes from a man aged 45 to 65 who received an inactivated influenza vaccine. The source material was PBMCs from blood, sampled 11 to 12 days after vaccination. The CDR3 coding sequence is TGCAGTGCAAAGGGACTAGCGGATAGCAATGAGCAGTTCTTC. It codes for CSAKGLADSNEQFF.